This T cell receptor beta chain was documented in a study of blood T cell repertoires in COVID-19 (TCRdb year 2020). Study-wide context: Samples from collaborators originated in the United States, Italy and Spain and spanned both the acute and convalescent phases of COVID-19. The prospective study material was composed of cDNA or gDNA derived from T cells, B-cell-depleted T cells, or PBMCs. Nearly every sample came with metadata listing a de-identified subject ID, COVID-19 status, age in years and sex. A freely available public database, intended as a resource for researchers studying the immune response to SARS-CoV-2, is where the repertoires were released. Where available, HLA class I and class II types were taken from metadata supplied by the sample provider and were not determined by assay-based typing. The samples were drawn from two sources: the first 160 participants of the ongoing ImmuneRACE study, and about 1,300 subjects contributed by 6 global collaborators. Deeply sampled blood TCRbeta repertoires from subjects exposed to, actively infected with, or recovered from COVID-19 were included in the dataset. Points the paper makes about the study in general: How much clinical and demographic metadata was included differed by source and by participant, and the metadata was provided uncurated.

Each collaborating institution followed its own protocols to collect whole blood in K2EDTA tubes. For TCRbeta analysis, collaborators shipped samples as frozen whole blood, isolated PBMCs, or DNA extracted from either of those sample types. The CDR3 goes from the cysteine to the phenylalanine over 15 residues. Of all the DNA, just the CDR3 is kept, 45 bases in frame from base 1. CDR1 and CDR2, looked up from the germline V gene, are LGHNA and YNFKEQ. V and J are truncated by 0 bases and 7 bases respectively, leaving an intervening sequence of 10 bases. This clone has just one count. Its binding antigen is unknown. No base quality information exists; no much larger clone differs at one position. The immunoSEQ Assay, a bias-controlled multiplex PCR, was used to amplify TCRbeta CDR3 regions from genomic DNA. The paper's data handling went like this. Nucleated cell counts per sample were estimated from amplification of reference gene primers within the assay. Sequence reads were collapsed and filtered to measure the absolute abundance of every unique TCRbeta CDR3 rearrangement. Productive Simpson clonality was computed per sample as the square root of Simpson's diversity index over productive rearrangements. Held by TCRdb, this immuneACCESS table contains in-frame sequences only and omits some clones. Under half of the omission traces to an unresolved V gene where checked; the cause of the rest is unknown. The DNA was the basis for D and trimming; V, J and clone size are from that table. For this sample there are some 220,000 clones; around 80% appear just once. The ten largest make up roughly 18% of the sample.

Specimen: peripheral blood. This receptor was obtained from a woman at least 80 years old with active or convalescent COVID-19. The chain employs TRBV4-2 and TRBJ1-6; no D gene can be assigned with confidence. The DNA sequence reads TGTGCCAGCAGCCAAGATTTGGCCGTGAATTCACCCCTCCACTTT. Its protein product is CASSQDLAVNSPLHF.